The table lists the clone carrying this TCR beta chain with a few counts. Its specificity is not known. Conversion of TCR transcripts into cDNA relied on 5'RACE template switching, which added a universal primer site and UMIs. TCRdb reanalysed the 5' RACE reads using MiXCR and keeps one entry per CDR3 protein. The data show roughly 330,000 distinct CDR3 sequences, around 7% seen once. This entry belongs to a study of T cells after yellow fever vaccination. Trimming took 6 bases from V and 4 from J, leaving 27 bases between them. The CDR3 runs to 18 residues. Findings of the study overall: Abundant bulk-derived clonotypes could contaminate FACS-sorted repertoires.

The sequence was obtained from a man aged 18 to 35 who received the YFV17D yellow fever vaccine. This sample comprised PBMCs, obtained more than 40 days after the first yellow fever vaccination. This chain connects TRBV12-3 or TRBV12-4 to TRBJ1-1; weak D call: TRBD1 (6 bases). The CDR3 region has the DNA TGTGCCAGCAGCTCCCAGGGACGGGGGCCCTACCGGGGCACTGAAGCTTTCTTT. Protein product: CASSSQGRGPYRGTEAFF.